This is a list of T cell receptor beta chains from one sample in a study of blood T cell repertoires in COVID-19. Profiling relied on immunoSEQ multiplex PCR, and the TCRdb table lists in-frame clones only, not all of them. This table holds 200,000 or so clones, roughly 90% found once. The sequenced sample was peripheral blood. The source of these receptors is an older woman with acute or convalescent COVID-19. CDR3s include the opening cysteine and the closing phenylalanine or tryptophan. D genes are given only for firm matches. The listing skips clone size in some rows; elsewhere it reads once, few, many or a size class.

DNA: TGTGCCAGCAGCTTGGAGCGGGGTACCGACGAGCAGTACTTC
CDR3: CASSLERGTDEQYF
V: TRBV7-9
J: TRBJ2-7
size: few
D: TRBD2

DNA: TGTGCCAGCTTGGGACTAGCGGGTCACAATGAGCAGTTCTTC
CDR3: CASLGLAGHNEQFF
V: TRBV7-9
J: TRBJ2-1
size: -
D: TRBD2

DNA: TGTGCCAGCAGTACCCGTCGGGTCCCTTACTATGGCTACACCTTC
CDR3: CASSTRRVPYYGYTF
V: TRBV6-5
J: TRBJ1-2
size: -
D: -

DNA: TGCGCCAGCAGTCCAGCGGGGGCCTACAATGAGCAGTTCTTC
CDR3: CASSPAGAYNEQFF
V: TRBV5-1
J: TRBJ2-1
size: -
D: TRBD2

DNA: TGTGCCAGTCGACAGGTTGGGGGGGGTGAGCAGTTCTTC
CDR3: CASRQVGGGEQFF
V: TRBV19
J: TRBJ2-1
size: -
D: -

DNA: TGTGCCCTGATCGGGGGTGAGGAGACCCAGTACTTC
CDR3: CALIGGEETQYF
V: TRBV21-1
J: TRBJ2-5
size: -
D: -

DNA: TGTGCCAGCAGCTTAGTAGGACAGGGGCGCAATCAGCCCCAGCATTTT
CDR3: CASSLVGQGRNQPQHF
V: TRBV7-9
J: TRBJ1-5
size: -
D: TRBD1

DNA: TGTGCCAGCAGTGAAGCGTGGGCAGGGGGGAATTCACCCCTCCACTTT
CDR3: CASSEAWAGGNSPLHF
V: TRBV2
J: TRBJ1-6
size: -
D: TRBD1

DNA: TGTGCCAGCAGCAAACAGGGCAGGAACAATCAGCCCCAGCATTTT
CDR3: CASSKQGRNNQPQHF
V: TRBV7-2
J: TRBJ1-5
size: -
D: -

DNA: TGTGCCAGCAGTGTAATTTCTGAGCGGAATGAGCAGTTCTTC
CDR3: CASSVISERNEQFF
V: TRBV28
J: TRBJ2-1
size: -
D: -

DNA: TGCGCCAGCAGCCAATACGTGACTGGTGCCTACGAGCAGTACTTC
CDR3: CASSQYVTGAYEQYF
V: TRBV4-1
J: TRBJ2-7
size: -
D: -

DNA: TGTGCCAGCTACTCTGTCGAAAAACTGTTTTTT
CDR3: CASYSVEKLFF
V: TRBV28
J: TRBJ1-4
size: -
D: -

DNA: TGTGCCAGCAGTTACTCGACGGGGAGGGCCGGAGATACGCAGTATTTT
CDR3: CASSYSTGRAGDTQYF
V: TRBV6-5
J: TRBJ2-3
size: -
D: TRBD2

DNA: TGCGCCAGCAGTGAGTCTGGAGTCAATCAGCCCCAGCATTTT
CDR3: CASSESGVNQPQHF
V: TRBV10-1
J: TRBJ1-5
size: -
D: -

DNA: TGTGCCAGCAGCTGGACAGGAGACACAGATACGCAGTATTTT
CDR3: CASSWTGDTDTQYF
V: TRBV7-3
J: TRBJ2-3
size: once
D: TRBD1

DNA: TGTGCCAGCAGCCCCCCGACAGTCACTGAAGCTTTCTTT
CDR3: CASSPPTVTEAFF
V: TRBV7-8
J: TRBJ1-1
size: -
D: -

DNA: TGCAGTGCTAGTGGGGTAGCAGGCAATCAGCCCCAGCATTTT
CDR3: CSASGVAGNQPQHF
V: TRBV20-1
J: TRBJ1-5
size: once
D: -

DNA: TGTGCCAGCAGCTTCCTAGGACGGACAGTGGTGGAGACCCAGTACTTC
CDR3: CASSFLGRTVVETQYF
V: TRBV7-2
J: TRBJ2-5
size: -
D: -

DNA: TGTGCTAGTGGTTTGGGCAGGCCCTTCTCTGGAAACACCATATATTTT
CDR3: CASGLGRPFSGNTIYF
V: TRBV12-5
J: TRBJ1-3
size: -
D: -

DNA: TGTGCCAGCAGCTTAGATCGGGGGGCTTCAGGTACGCAGTATTTT
CDR3: CASSLDRGASGTQYF
V: TRBV11-2
J: TRBJ2-3
size: -
D: -

DNA: TGTGCCAGCAGCTCGACTCCCCCAGATACGCAGTATTTT
CDR3: CASSSTPPDTQYF
V: TRBV7-3
J: TRBJ2-3
size: -
D: -

DNA: TGTGCCAGCAGCTTAGTTGGCGGGCGCTCCGATGAGCAGTTCTTC
CDR3: CASSLVGGRSDEQFF
V: TRBV7-2
J: TRBJ2-1
size: -
D: -

DNA: TGTGCCAGCATCCTAGCGGGTTCCTACGAGCAGTACTTC
CDR3: CASILAGSYEQYF
V: TRBV2
J: TRBJ2-7
size: few
D: TRBD2

DNA: TGTGCCAGCCTTTCAGGCCCTCCCATTATGAAGCAGTACTTC
CDR3: CASLSGPPIMKQYF
V: TRBV6-5
J: TRBJ2-7
size: -
D: -

DNA: TGTGCCAGCATTAGAGTGAACACTGAAGCTTTCTTT
CDR3: CASIRVNTEAFF
V: TRBV2
J: TRBJ1-1
size: -
D: -

DNA: TGTGCCAGTAGCGACAGCTCAGCCCTCCGGGCCAACGTCCTGACTTTC
CDR3: CASSDSSALRANVLTF
V: TRBV19
J: TRBJ2-6
size: -
D: -

DNA: TGTGCCAGCCGTCTCTCAAGGGGATTAGGGCACACTGAAGCTTTCTTT
CDR3: CASRLSRGLGHTEAFF
V: TRBV2
J: TRBJ1-1
size: -
D: -

DNA: TGCGCCAGCAGCTTGGTGACTAGCGGGATCTCCTACAATGAGCAGTTCTTC
CDR3: CASSLVTSGISYNEQFF
V: TRBV5-1
J: TRBJ2-1
size: -
D: TRBD2

DNA: TGCGCCAGCAGCCAAGACACAGGGTTAGGTTCACCCCTCCACTTT
CDR3: CASSQDTGLGSPLHF
V: TRBV4-1
J: TRBJ1-6
size: -
D: -

DNA: TGTGCCAGCAGGACCGGACAGCCGAACACTGAAGCTTTCTTT
CDR3: CASRTGQPNTEAFF
V: TRBV2
J: TRBJ1-1
size: -
D: -

DNA: TGTGCCAGCAGTTTCGTTAGATCTGGGGCCAACGTCCTGACTTTC
CDR3: CASSFVRSGANVLTF
V: TRBV7-2
J: TRBJ2-6
size: -
D: -

DNA: TGCGCCAGCAGTGACGGGACTAGGAACAGCGGGGAGCTGTTTTTT
CDR3: CASSDGTRNSGELFF
V: TRBV10-2
J: TRBJ2-2
size: -
D: TRBD2

DNA: TGCGCCAGCAGCATTAGCGTCTCTAGCGAGCAGTACTTC
CDR3: CASSISVSSEQYF
V: TRBV5-1
J: TRBJ2-7
size: -
D: -

DNA: TGTGCCAGCTCACCACTACAGCCCAGTAATGAGCAGTTCTTC
CDR3: CASSPLQPSNEQFF
V: TRBV18
J: TRBJ2-1
size: -
D: -

DNA: TGTGCCAGCAGCGGGACAGGCATCTCCTACGAGCAGTACTTC
CDR3: CASSGTGISYEQYF
V: TRBV27
J: TRBJ2-7
size: -
D: TRBD1

DNA: TGTGCCAGCAGTTTGAATGCGGGAGGCTACGAGCAGTACTTC
CDR3: CASSLNAGGYEQYF
V: TRBV28
J: TRBJ2-7
size: -
D: TRBD2

DNA: TGTGCCAGCAGCCATACGGGGACAGGGTCGACAGCTTTCTTT
CDR3: CASSHTGTGSTAFF
V: TRBV7-2
J: TRBJ1-1
size: -
D: TRBD1

DNA: TGTGCCAGCAGTTTATGGGGAGGGGCGACCACTGAAGCTTTCTTT
CDR3: CASSLWGGATTEAFF
V: TRBV28
J: TRBJ1-1
size: -
D: -

DNA: TGTGCCAGCAGCCGAGACCACAGGGACAGCTCCTACGAGCAGTACTTC
CDR3: CASSRDHRDSSYEQYF
V: TRBV7-9
J: TRBJ2-7
size: few
D: TRBD1

DNA: TGTGCCAGCAGCTTAGGGGCGCGATACAATGAGCAGTTCTTC
CDR3: CASSLGARYNEQFF
V: TRBV5-6
J: TRBJ2-1
size: -
D: -

DNA: TGTGCCAGCAGAAACAGGGACCTTTCCGCCTCTTCACCCCTCCACTTT
CDR3: CASRNRDLSASSPLHF
V: TRBV5-6
J: TRBJ1-6
size: -
D: -

DNA: TGTGCCAGCAGTAAACAGGGGGCTGAGGGTGAAAAACTGTTTTTT
CDR3: CASSKQGAEGEKLFF
V: TRBV3-1/TRBV3-2
J: TRBJ1-4
size: -
D: TRBD1

DNA: TGTGCCAGCAATGGACTAGCGGGGCTGTACGAGCAGTACTTC
CDR3: CASNGLAGLYEQYF
V: TRBV6-5
J: TRBJ2-7
size: once
D: TRBD2

DNA: TGTGCCAGCAGCGGGACAGGCACAGATACGCAGTATTTT
CDR3: CASSGTGTDTQYF
V: TRBV2
J: TRBJ2-3
size: -
D: TRBD1